Presented here are 17 T cell receptor beta chains from one specimen sequenced in a study of T cell responses to AZD1222 COVID-19 vaccine. Repertoires were generated with immunoSEQ multiplex PCR, while TCRdb's copy carries only in-frame clones and drops some. The data show over 55,000 clones, around 82% seen once. Sequenced material: peripheral blood, taken 28 days after the second AZD1222 dose. These receptors were collected from an adult who received the AZD1222 COVID-19 vaccine.

The table lists this clone with a few counts. The gene calls are TRBV19 and TRBJ1-5; TRBD1 aligns across 7 bases. The CDR3 is 14 amino acids. The V segment lost 10 bases and the J segment 4 bases; nucleotides outside the gene matches: 10. Germline V CDR1 and CDR2: LNHDA, SQIVND (reference sequence). The CDR3 nucleotides read TGTGCCACCACACCGGGACAGTTTAATCAGCCCCAGCATTTT. Amino acid sequence: CATTPGQFNQPQHF. Complete variable domain (other parts from reference TRBV19 and TRBJ1-5): DGGITQSPKYLFRKEGQNVTLSCEQNLNHDAMYWYRQDPGQGLRLIYYSQIVNDFQKGDIAEGYSVSREKKESFPLTVTSAQKNPTAFYLCATTPGQFNQPQHFGDGTRLSIL.

The rearrangement uses TRBV30 and TRBJ1-1, with D unclear. CDR1 is GTSNPN, CDR2 SVGIG, per germline (reference sequence). The CDR3 has 13 amino acids. Trimming shortened V by 2 bases and J by 2 bases, and 9 bases separated the two germline ends. The CDR3 coding sequence is TGTGCCTGGAGTCACAGCTTTAACACTGAAGCTTTCTTT. As protein: CAWSHSFNTEAFF.

V and J are TRBV4-1 and TRBJ2-1; TRBD2 matches at 8 bases. J lost 0 bases, V lost 2 bases, and 6 bases had no gene match. Germline V gene lookup returns CDR1 MGHRA and CDR2 YSYEKL. The CDR3 length is 17 residues. Here the CDR3 reads CASSQIGGGLSYNEQFF. The CDR3 DNA sequence: TGCGCCAGCAGCCAAATAGGCGGGGGGCTCTCCTACAATGAGCAGTTCTTC.

The chain combines TRBV29-1 with TRBJ1-2; D perhaps matches TRBD1 (6 bases). Germline values: CDR1 SQVTM, CDR2 ANQGSEA. Deletions cut 6 bases from V and 8 bases from J, with 16 bases between. The CDR3 consists of 12 residues. CDR3 nucleotides: TGCAGCGTAACCGGGACATCGAGCGGCTACACCTTC. This encodes CSVTGTSSGYTF.

This clone was found once. The chain is built from TRBV6-2 or TRBV6-3 and TRBJ2-7; D could derive from TRBD1 or TRBD2 (6 bases each). Germline V gene data show CDR1 as MNHEY and CDR2 as SVGEGT. This CDR3 is built from 14 residues. The germline V and J ends were trimmed by 4 bases and 4 bases, with 14 bases remaining between them. As DNA, the CDR3 is TGTGCCAGCAGTTCCAGGCAGGGGAGGTACGAGCAGTACTTC. Translating it yields CASSSRQGRYEQYF.

The V call is TRBV5-1, the J call TRBJ2-1, with D possibly matching TRBD1 (6 bases). Germline CDR1 and CDR2: SGHRS and YFSETQ. V was pared by 0 bases and J by 6 bases, with 13 bases between. The CDR3 loop spans 15 amino acids. The CDR3 bases are TGCGCCAGCAGCTTGGCCTTAGGGGGACCCAATGAGCAGTTCTTC. Translated, it gives CASSLALGGPNEQFF. The entire variable domain, with the rest obtained from reference TRBV5-1 and TRBJ2-1, is as follows: KAGVTQTPRYLIKTRGQQVTLSCSPISGHRSVSWYQQTPGQGLQFLFEYFSETQRNKGNFPGRFSGRQFSNSRSEMNVSTLELGDSALYLCASSLALGGPNEQFFGPGTRLTVL.

The chain recombines TRBV11-2 with TRBJ2-7, with 8 nucleotides matching TRBD2. Germline-derived CDR1 and CDR2 are SGHAT and FQNNGV. V lost 4 bases, J lost 2 bases, and 7 bases stayed unmatched. This CDR3 has 15 residues. This chain's CDR3 is CASSSGRAITYEQYF. CDR3 sequence (DNA): TGTGCCAGCAGCTCCGGGAGGGCGATAACCTACGAGCAGTACTTC.

The chain recombines TRBV5-6 with TRBJ2-1; D unclear. The CDR3 length is 14 residues. CDR1 and CDR2 from the germline V gene are SGHDT and YYEEEE. V was cut by 1 base and J by 3 bases, with 8 bases left in between. As DNA, the CDR3 is TGTGCCAGCAGCTTGAAACAGTTCTACAATGAGCAGTTCTTC. This codes for CASSLKQFYNEQFF.

The rearrangement links TRBV5-6 to TRBJ2-1, with D possibly matching TRBD1 (5 bases). Trimming took 3 bases from V and 0 from J, leaving 16 bases between them. CDR1 is SGHDT and CDR2 is YYEEEE in the germline V gene. There are 17 residues in the CDR3. This CDR3 reads CASSSLLQVLSYNEQFF. CDR3 coding DNA: TGTGCCAGCAGCTCGCTACTACAGGTCCTCTCCTACAATGAGCAGTTCTTC. Full variable domain (remainder filled in from reference TRBV5-6 and TRBJ2-1): DAGVTQSPTHLIKTRGQQVTLRCSPKSGHDTVSWYQQALGQGPQFIFQYYEEEERQRGNFPDRFSGHQFPNYSSELNVNALLLGDSALYLCASSSLLQVLSYNEQFFGPGTRLTVL.

J is TRBJ2-7 and V is TRBV2, with D perhaps matching TRBD2 (5 bases). The germline CDR1 and CDR2 sequences are SNHLY and FYNNEI. The CDR3 covers 16 residues. V was trimmed by 3 bases and J by 5 bases, leaving 20 bases between them. In DNA form, the CDR3 reads TGTGCCAGCAGTGATCTAGCCAGCCTCTATTCCGACGAGCAGTACTTC. Protein sequence: CASSDLASLYSDEQYF.

The chain combines TRBV19 with TRBJ1-4; no clear D gene. CDR3 length: 15 residues. Germline CDR1 LNHDA, CDR2 SQIVND (reference sequence). Between the trimmed V and J ends, which lost 4 bases and 2 bases, there was a span of 11 bases. The chain's CDR3 is CASSTTTGTNEKLFF. The CDR3 bases are TGTGCCAGTAGTACCACGACTGGCACTAATGAAAAACTGTTTTTT.

This chain uses TRBV7-8 with TRBJ1-1; 12 bases map to TRBD1. From germline, CDR1 is SGHVS and CDR2 FQNEAQ. The CDR3 is made up of 21 amino acids. J lost 3 bases, V lost 4 bases, and 21 bases had no gene match. The CDR3: CASSSMRGTGGRVRMDTEAFF. CDR3 DNA sequence: TGTGCCAGCAGCTCCATGAGGGGGACAGGGGGCCGCGTAAGGATGGACACTGAAGCTTTCTTT. The complete variable domain, with remaining parts taken from reference TRBV7-8 and TRBJ1-1, reads GAGVSQSPRYKVAKRGQDVALRCDPISGHVSLFWYQQALGQGPEFLTYFQNEAQLDKSGLPSDRFFAERPEGSVSTLKIQRTQQEDSAVYLCASSSMRGTGGRVRMDTEAFFGQGTRLTVV.

The chain is built from TRBV6-4 and TRBJ2-2, with a weak D call TRBD2 (7 bases). The CDR3 runs to 15 residues. Trimming cost V 7 bases and J 3 bases, with 15 bases left between them. Germline V gene sequence: CDR1 MRHNA, CDR2 SNTAGT. As DNA, the CDR3 is TGTGCCAGCACTCCGGGCGGGGGCGACACCGGGGAGCTGTTTTTT. Amino acid sequence: CASTPGGGDTGELFF.

This sequence joins TRBV21-1 and TRBJ1-5; TRBD1, the table's D call, was not compared with the DNA. TRBV21-1 is listed as a pseudogene. This CDR3 is built from 21 residues. The CDR3 region has the DNA TGTGCCAGCAGCAAACGGGGGACGGGGGGACAGGGGAGCCCTAGCAATCAGCCCCAGCATTTT. This translates into CASSKRGTGGQGSPSNQPQHF.

The chain carries TRBV5-1 and TRBJ2-3; D might be TRBD1 (6 bases). The CDR3 is 14 residues long. Trimming removed 1 base from V and 4 bases from J, with 10 bases in between. From germline, CDR1 is SGHRS and CDR2 YFSETQ. The CDR3 is CASSLNRDPDTQYF. As DNA, the CDR3 is TGCGCCAGCAGCTTGAACAGGGACCCAGATACGCAGTATTTT.

The chain joins TRBV25-1 to TRBJ2-5; 9 bases agree with TRBD2. Losses at the gene ends were 1 base for V and 5 bases for J; bases not matched to a gene: 5. Per germline, CDR1 MGHDK and CDR2 SYGVNS. The CDR3 totals 15 residues. CDR3: CASSESAGGLETQYF. CDR3 DNA: TGTGCCAGCAGTGAATCCGCGGGAGGGTTGGAGACCCAGTACTTC.

The chain joins TRBV24-1 to TRBJ2-2; 7 nucleotides agree with TRBD1. V dropped 9 bases and J dropped 1; count of bases not matched to a gene: 1. CDR1 KGHDR and CDR2 SFDVKD come from the germline V gene. The CDR3 is made up of 13 amino acids. CDR3 sequence (DNA): TGTGCCACCGGGGACAGGAACACCGGGGAGCTGTTTTTT. It translates to CATGDRNTGELFF.